This TCR beta chain was profiled in a study of OX40 agonist ivuxolimab in advanced cancers. This clone was counted only a few times. Per the germline V gene, CDR1 is SQVTM and CDR2 is ANQGSEA. Germline trimming cut 6 bases from V and 4 bases from J; bases unmatched to any gene: 8. The CDR3 length is 13 residues. Measured with immunoSEQ multiplex PCR; TCRdb has only the in-frame clones, and not every one. Of around 80,000 clones listed, around 85% are singletons. This TCR derives from an adult with an advanced solid tumor such as melanoma, head and neck, liver or kidney cancer. The sequenced sample was CD4+ or CD8+ T cells sorted from blood, obtained in a trial of the OX40 agonist ivuxolimab. The chain recombines TRBV29-1 with TRBJ1-1; 7 nucleotides align to TRBD1. The CDR3 bases are TGCAGCGTCCCGGACAGGCTCGTCACTGAAGCTTTCTTT. It codes for CSVPDRLVTEAFF.